The clone carrying this T cell receptor beta chain was counted once. Mismatch with germline at one junction end may stem from a read error. The data originate from a study of regulatory T cells in long-lasting Graves disease. The time point denotes: newly diagnosed GD, antithyroid drugs for less than 3 months. From PBMCs, RNA was extracted and then used to make the TCR library. Building of the TCR beta libraries involved iRepertoire HTBI primers and Arm-PCR of CDR3 regions. TCRdb used MiXCR to reprocess the multiplex PCR reads, holding one entry per CDR3 protein. The sample lists about 530,000 distinct CDR3 sequences, 15% to 20% seen once, with roughly 25% in the top ten. Germline V gives CDR1 SGHKS, CDR2 YYEKEE (reference sequence). The CDR3 has 14 amino acids. The sample also formed part of further work on T cells in Graves' hyperthyroidism and ophthalmopathy.

The specimen comprised peripheral blood mononuclear cells (PBMCs), sampled at new diagnosis, from a patient treated with antithyroid drugs. The rearrangement uses TRBV5-5 and TRBJ2-1; D remains unclear. This receptor was taken from a woman between 40 and 65 years old with Graves disease. The CDR3 DNA reads TGTGCCAGCAGCTTGGAGCTCAACTACAATGAGCAGTCCTTC. Its translation is CASSLELNYNEQSF.